The sequence of this T cell receptor (beta chain) was determined in a study of T cell responses to AZD1222 COVID-19 vaccine. V lost 5 bases and J lost 1, with 8 bases in between. The CDR3 length is 13 residues. Germline V gene data show CDR1 as LGHNA and CDR2 as YNFKEQ. Sequencing used immunoSEQ multiplex PCR; TCRdb keeps in-frame clones, though not all of them. The sample consists of some 120,000 clones, roughly nine tenths of them appearing once. This clone was detected once. This sample comprised peripheral blood, obtained on day 0 of AZD1222 vaccination. The sequence came from an adult in good health. The chain joins TRBV4-2 to TRBJ1-1; no definite D call. The CDR3 DNA sequence: TGTGCCAGCAGCTCCTTCAAGAACACTGAAGCTTTCTTT. Its translation is CASSSFKNTEAFF.